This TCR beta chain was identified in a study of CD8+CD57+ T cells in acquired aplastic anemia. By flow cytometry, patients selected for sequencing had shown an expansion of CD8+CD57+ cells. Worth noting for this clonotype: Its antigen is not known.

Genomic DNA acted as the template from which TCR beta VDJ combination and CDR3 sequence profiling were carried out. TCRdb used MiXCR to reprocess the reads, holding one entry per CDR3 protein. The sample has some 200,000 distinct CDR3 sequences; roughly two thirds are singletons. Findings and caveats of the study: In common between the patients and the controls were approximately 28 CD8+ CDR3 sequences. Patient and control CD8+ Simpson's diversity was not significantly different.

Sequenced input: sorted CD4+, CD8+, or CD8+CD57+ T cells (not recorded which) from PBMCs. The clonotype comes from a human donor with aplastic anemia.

The CDR3 is CASSVDRQGAAQYF. CDR3 bases: TGTGCCAGCAGCGTTGACAGACAGGGGGCGGCCCAGTACTTC. This chain uses TRBV25-1 with TRBJ2-5, with 10 positions matching TRBD1. V was pared by 6 bases and J by 9 bases, with 10 bases of the junction left unmatched. The CDR3 is 14 amino acids. Germline V lookup: CDR1 MGHDK, CDR2 SYGVNS.